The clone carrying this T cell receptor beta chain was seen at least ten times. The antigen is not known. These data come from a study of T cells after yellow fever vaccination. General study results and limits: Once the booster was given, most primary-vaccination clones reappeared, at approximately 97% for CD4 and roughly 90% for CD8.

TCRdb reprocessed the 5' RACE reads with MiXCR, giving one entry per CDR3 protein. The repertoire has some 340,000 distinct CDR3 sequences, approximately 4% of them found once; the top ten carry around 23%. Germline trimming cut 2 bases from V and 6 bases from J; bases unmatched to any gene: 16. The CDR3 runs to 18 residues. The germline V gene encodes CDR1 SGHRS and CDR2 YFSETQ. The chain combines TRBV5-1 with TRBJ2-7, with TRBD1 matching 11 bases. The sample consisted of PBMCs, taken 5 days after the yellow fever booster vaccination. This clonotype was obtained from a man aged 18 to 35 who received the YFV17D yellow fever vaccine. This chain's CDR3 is CASSFRPGTGGTNLEQYF. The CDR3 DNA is TGCGCCAGCAGCTTCCGTCCCGGGACAGGGGGAACCAACCTCGAGCAGTACTTC.